The present TCR beta chain was sequenced within a study of T cell responses to AZD1222 COVID-19 vaccine. Repertoires were generated with immunoSEQ multiplex PCR, while TCRdb's copy carries only in-frame clones and drops some. The sample lists about 140,000 clones; about 89% were seen once. The CDR3 is 12 residues long. Germline assignment: CDR1 LGHDT and CDR2 YNNKEL (reference sequence). Between the trimmed V and J ends, which lost 1 base and 2 bases, there was a span of 2 bases. The chain carries TRBV3-1 (or the pseudogene TRBV3-2) and TRBJ2-5; D gene unclear. Sequencing was performed on peripheral blood, taken 28 days after the second dose of the MenACWY control vaccine. The clonotype was recovered from an adult who received the MenACWY meningococcal vaccine as a control. The chain's CDR3 is CASSQVQETQYF. For the CDR3, the DNA is TGTGCCAGCAGCCAAGTTCAAGAGACCCAGTACTTC.